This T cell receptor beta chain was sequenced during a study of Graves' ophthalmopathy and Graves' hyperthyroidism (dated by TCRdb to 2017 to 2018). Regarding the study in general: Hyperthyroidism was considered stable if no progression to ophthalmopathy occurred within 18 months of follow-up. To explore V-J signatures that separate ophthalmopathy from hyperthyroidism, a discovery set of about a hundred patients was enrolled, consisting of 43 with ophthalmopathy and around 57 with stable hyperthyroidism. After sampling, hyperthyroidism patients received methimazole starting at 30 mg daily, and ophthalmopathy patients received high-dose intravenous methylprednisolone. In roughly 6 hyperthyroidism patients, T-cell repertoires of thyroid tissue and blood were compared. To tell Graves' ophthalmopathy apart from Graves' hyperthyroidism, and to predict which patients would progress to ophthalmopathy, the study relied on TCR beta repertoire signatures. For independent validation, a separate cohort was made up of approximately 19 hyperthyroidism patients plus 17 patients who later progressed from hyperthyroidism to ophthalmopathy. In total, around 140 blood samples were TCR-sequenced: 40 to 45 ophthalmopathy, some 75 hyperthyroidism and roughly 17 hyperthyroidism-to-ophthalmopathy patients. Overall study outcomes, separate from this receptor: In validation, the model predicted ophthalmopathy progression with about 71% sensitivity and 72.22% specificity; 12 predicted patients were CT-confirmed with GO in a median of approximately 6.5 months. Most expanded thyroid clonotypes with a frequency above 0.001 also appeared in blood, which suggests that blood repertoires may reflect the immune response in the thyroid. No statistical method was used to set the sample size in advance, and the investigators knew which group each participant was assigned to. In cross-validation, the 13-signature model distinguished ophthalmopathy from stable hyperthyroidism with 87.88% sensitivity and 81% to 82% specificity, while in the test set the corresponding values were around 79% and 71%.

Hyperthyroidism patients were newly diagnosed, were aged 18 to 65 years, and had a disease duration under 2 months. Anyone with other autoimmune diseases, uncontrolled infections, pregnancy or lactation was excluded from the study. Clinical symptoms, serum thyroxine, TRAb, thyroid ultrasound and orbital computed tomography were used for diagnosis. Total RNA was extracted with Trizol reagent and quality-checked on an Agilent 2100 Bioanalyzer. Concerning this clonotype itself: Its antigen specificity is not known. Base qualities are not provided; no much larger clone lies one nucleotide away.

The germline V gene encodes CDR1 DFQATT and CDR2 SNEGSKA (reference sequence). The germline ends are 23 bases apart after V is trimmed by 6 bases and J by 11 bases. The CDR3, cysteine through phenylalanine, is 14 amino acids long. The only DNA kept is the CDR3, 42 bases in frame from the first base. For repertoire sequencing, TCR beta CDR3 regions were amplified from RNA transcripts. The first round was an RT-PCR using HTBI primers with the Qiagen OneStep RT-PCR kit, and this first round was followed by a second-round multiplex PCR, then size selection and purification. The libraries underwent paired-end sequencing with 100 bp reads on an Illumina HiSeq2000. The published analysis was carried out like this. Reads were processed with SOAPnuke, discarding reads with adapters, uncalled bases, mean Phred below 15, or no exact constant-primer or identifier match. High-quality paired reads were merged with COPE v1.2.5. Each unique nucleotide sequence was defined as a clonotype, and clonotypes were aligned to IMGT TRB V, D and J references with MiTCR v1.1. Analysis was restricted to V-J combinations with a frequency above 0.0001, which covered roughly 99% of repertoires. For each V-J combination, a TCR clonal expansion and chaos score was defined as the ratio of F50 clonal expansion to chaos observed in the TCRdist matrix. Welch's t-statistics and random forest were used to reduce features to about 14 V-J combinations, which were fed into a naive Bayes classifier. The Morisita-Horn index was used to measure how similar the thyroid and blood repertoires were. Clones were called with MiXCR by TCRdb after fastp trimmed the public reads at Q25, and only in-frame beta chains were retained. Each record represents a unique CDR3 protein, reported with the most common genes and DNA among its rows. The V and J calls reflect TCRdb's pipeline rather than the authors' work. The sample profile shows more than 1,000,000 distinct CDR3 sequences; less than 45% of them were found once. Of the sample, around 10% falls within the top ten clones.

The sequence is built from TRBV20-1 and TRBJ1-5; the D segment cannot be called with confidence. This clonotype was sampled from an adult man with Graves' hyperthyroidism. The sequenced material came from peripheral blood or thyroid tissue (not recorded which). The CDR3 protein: CSAWTSGYQETQHF. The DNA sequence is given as TGCAGTGCGTGGACTAGCGGATACCAAGAGACCCAGCATTTT.